Below, 20 T cell receptor beta chains from the same sample are listed, as sequenced in a study of OX40 agonist ivuxolimab in advanced cancers. The method was immunoSEQ multiplex PCR; TCRdb's version includes in-frame clones alone and lacks a portion of them. The table shows 55,000 to 80,000 clones, with approximately 84% occurring only once. Source: CD4+ or CD8+ T cells sorted from blood, taken in a trial of the OX40 agonist ivuxolimab. The receptors originated from an adult with an advanced solid tumor such as melanoma, head and neck, liver or kidney cancer.

In this sample, this clone turned up once. The CDR3 loop reads CASSPFTGGRGQPQHF. CDR3 DNA: TGTGCCAGCAGCCCCTTCACAGGGGGTCGGGGTCAGCCCCAGCATTTT. V and J are TRBV7-2 and TRBJ1-5, with TRBD1 matching over 8 bases. CDR1 and CDR2 (germline): SGHTA, FQGNSA. V gave up 5 bases and J gave up 6 bases; unmatched junction bases: 12. The CDR3 has 16 residues.

Here the CDR3 reads CAISESWTGGEETQYF. The CDR3 DNA follows: TGTGCCATCAGTGAGTCGTGGACAGGGGGCGAAGAGACCCAGTACTTC. J is TRBJ2-5 and V is TRBV10-3; TRBD1 agrees at 11 bases. This CDR3 has 16 residues. The germline CDR1 and CDR2 sequences are ENHRY and SYGVKD. The V segment lost 0 bases and the J segment 3 bases; nucleotides outside the gene matches: 3.

The V gene is TRBV28, the J gene TRBJ2-1; possibly TRBD1 for D (5 bases). Trimming took 5 bases from V and 9 from J, leaving 11 bases between them. In germline, CDR1 is MDHEN, CDR2 SYDVKM. The CDR3 consists of 12 residues. The CDR3 here is CASSTDRSEQFF. The CDR3 DNA sequence: TGTGCCAGCAGTACTGACAGATCTGAGCAGTTCTTC. Together with reference TRBV28 and TRBJ2-1, the CDR3 gives the full variable domain: DVKVTQSSRYLVKRTGEKVFLECVQDMDHENMFWYRQDPGLGLRLIYFSYDVKMKEKGDIPEGYSVSREKKERFSLILESASTNQTSMYLCASSTDRSEQFFGPGTRLTVL.

The genes are TRBV6-5 and TRBJ2-5; 7 bases match TRBD1. V gave up 6 bases and J gave up 4 bases; unmatched junction bases: 11. CDR3 length equals 15 residues. CDR1 and CDR2 (germline): MNHEY, SVGAGI. The DNA of the CDR3 is TGTGCCAGCAGCCGTGGACAGGTGGCCCCAGAGACCCAGTACTTC. This encodes CASSRGQVAPETQYF.

The V and J genes are TRBV7-2 and TRBJ1-1, with 7 positions matching TRBD1. This CDR3 region has 12 residues. With 5 bases clipped from V and 10 bases from J, the junction kept 7 bases outside the gene matches. Per the germline V gene, CDR1 is SGHTA and CDR2 is FQGNSA. The CDR3 DNA sequence: TGTGCCAGCAGCGCCACAGGGGACAGAGCTTTCTTT. Protein: CASSATGDRAFF.

This chain joins TRBV5-4 and TRBJ2-1; possible D gene TRBD2, 7 bases. The CDR3 extends over 13 amino acids. Trimming stripped 2 bases from V and 8 bases from J, with 11 bases between. Germline CDR1 is SGHNT and CDR2 is YYREEE (reference sequence). This CDR3 reads CASSFGGPYEQFF. The CDR3 DNA reads as TGTGCCAGCAGCTTCGGGGGGCCATATGAGCAGTTCTTC.

The genes are TRBV7-3 and TRBJ2-3, with D perhaps TRBD2 (6 bases). Germline CDR1 and CDR2: SGHTA and FQGTGA. Trimming took 6 bases from V and 5 from J, leaving 15 bases between them. The CDR3 has 14 amino acids. The CDR3 loop is CASRSPGAGDTQYF. For the CDR3, the DNA is TGTGCCAGCAGGAGCCCGGGAGCGGGAGATACGCAGTATTTT. The full variable domain, in which reference TRBV7-3 and TRBJ2-3 provide the parts outside the CDR3, is GAGVSQTPSNKVTEKGKYVELRCDPISGHTALYWYRQSLGQGPEFLIYFQGTGAADDSGLPNDRFFAVRPEGSVSTLKIQRTERGDSAVYLCASRSPGAGDTQYFGPGTRLTVL.

The genes are TRBV11-3 and TRBJ1-1, with D unresolved. The CDR3 sequence is 13 residues long. Trimming left V 0 bases short and J 3 bases short, with 5 bases between. Germline CDR1 and CDR2: SGHNT and YENEEA. In DNA form, the CDR3 reads TGTGCCAGCAGCTTAGACCAGTACACTGAAGCTTTCTTT. Its translation is CASSLDQYTEAFF.

The J gene is TRBJ2-5, the V gene TRBV14; 14 positions agree with TRBD2. Unmatched junction bases numbered 4, after V lost 5 bases and J lost 5 bases. This CDR3 contains 15 residues. Germline V gene sequence: CDR1 SGHDN, CDR2 FVKESK. The CDR3 spells CASSTGLAGVETQYF. CDR3 sequence (DNA): TGTGCCAGCAGCACGGGACTAGCGGGAGTTGAGACCCAGTACTTC. Full variable domain (rest looked up from reference TRBV14 and TRBJ2-5): EAGVTQFPSHSVIEKGQTVTLRCDPISGHDNLYWYRRVMGKEIKFLLHFVKESKQDESGMPNNRFLAERTGGTYSTLKVQPAELEDSGVYFCASSTGLAGVETQYFGPGTRLLVL.

Only one count was recorded for this clone. V is TRBV28 and J is TRBJ1-2, with D possibly TRBD1 on 6 matching bases. V was pared by 8 bases and J by 6 bases, with 13 bases between. CDR1 is MDHEN, CDR2 SYDVKM, per germline. The CDR3 has 12 amino acids. The CDR3 here is CASERTVDGYTF. Written as DNA, the CDR3 is TGTGCCAGCGAGCGGACAGTGGATGGCTACACCTTC.

J is TRBJ2-1 and V is TRBV7-9; 7 nucleotides align to TRBD1. Germline trimming cut 5 bases from V and 8 bases from J; bases unmatched to any gene: 6. The CDR3 contains 13 residues. Germline CDR1 reads SEHNR; CDR2 reads FQNEAQ (reference sequence). CDR3 amino acids: CASSPQGVDEQFF. The DNA of the CDR3 is TGTGCCAGCAGCCCTCAGGGGGTGGATGAGCAGTTCTTC.

On this clone itself: One junction end does not reproduce the germline sequence, and a read error may be involved. V and J are TRBV19 and TRBJ1-5; 8 nucleotides align to TRBD1. This CDR3 region has 15 residues. Germline CDR1 LNHDA, CDR2 SQIVND (reference sequence). CDR3 residues: CASILRAGGKQPQHF. CDR3 sequence (DNA): TGTGCCAGTATCCTTCGGGCAGGGGGCAAACAGCCCCAGCATTTT.

Only one count was recorded for this clone. The gene calls are TRBV7-2 and TRBJ1-2; D perhaps matches TRBD1 (6 bases). The V end lost 5 bases, the J end lost 4 bases, and 20 bases lay between the germline ends. Germline CDR1 is SGHTA and CDR2 is FQGNSA. This CDR3 contains 16 residues. CDR3 region: CASSPDLGGASYGYTF. CDR3 sequence (DNA): TGTGCCAGCAGCCCAGACCTGGGGGGGGCGAGCTATGGCTACACCTTC.

The chain uses TRBV4-3 and TRBJ1-2; 7 bases align to TRBD1. Germline V lookup: CDR1 LGHNA, CDR2 YSLEER. The CDR3 has 15 residues. Trimming cost V 1 base and J 0 bases; bases outside gene matches: 2. The CDR3, as DNA: TGCGCCAGCAGCCAAGGGGACAGAACTAACTATGGCTACACCTTC. Protein sequence: CASSQGDRTNYGYTF.

The chain carries TRBV7-9 and TRBJ2-1; the D gene is possibly TRBD2 (6 bases). This CDR3 contains 15 residues. The V gene's germline CDR1 is SEHNR and CDR2 FQNEAQ (reference sequence). Trimming shortened V by 7 bases and J by 8 bases, and 21 bases separated the two germline ends. CDR3 region: CASKSTSIFVDEQFF. The DNA for the CDR3 is TGTGCCAGCAAGTCAACTAGCATTTTTGTCGATGAGCAGTTCTTC.

The rearrangement joins TRBV5-8 to TRBJ1-4; D is unclear. CDR1 is SGHTS and CDR2 is YDEGEE in the germline V gene. Deletions cut 4 bases from V and 4 bases from J, with 8 bases between. The CDR3 contains 13 residues. CDR3 nucleotide sequence: TGTGCCAGCAGCACTTCGTTTAATGAAAAACTGTTTTTT. Its translation: CASSTSFNEKLFF.

This clone occurred once. The chain's CDR3 is CASQDRGLVGELFF. Here the CDR3 DNA reads TGTGCCAGCCAAGACAGGGGGCTGGTGGGGGAGCTGTTTTTT. This chain links TRBV28 with TRBJ2-2; 10 positions agree with TRBD1. Germline V lookup: CDR1 MDHEN, CDR2 SYDVKM. Trimming took 8 bases from V and 8 from J; bases not matched to a gene: 8. The CDR3 loop spans 14 amino acids.

Note on this clone: One junction end disagrees with the germline gene, perhaps due to a read error. V is TRBV19 and J is TRBJ2-2; 7 bases agree with TRBD2. The CDR3 runs 15 residues. Germline-derived CDR1 and CDR2 are LNHDA and SQIVND (reference sequence). CDR3 sequence: CAGSSRRGSTGELFF. Here the CDR3 DNA reads TGTGCCGGTAGTTCTAGGCGGGGGAGCACCGGGGAGCTGTTTTTT.

There are many counts of this clone. This chain links TRBV29-1 with TRBJ2-1, with 9 positions matching TRBD1. V lost 7 bases and J lost 7; bases outside the gene matches: 8. Germline assignment: CDR1 SQVTM and CDR2 ANQGSEA. The CDR3 spans 13 residues. CDR3 sequence: CSGLSGQGNEQFF. Written as DNA, the CDR3 is TGCAGCGGCCTTTCGGGACAGGGAAATGAGCAGTTCTTC.

The chain is built from TRBV5-4 and TRBJ2-3; 11 bases align to TRBD2. CDR3 length: 15 amino acids. The V and J ends lost 1 base and 6 bases, in that order; junction bases with no gene match: 4. The germline gives CDR1 SGHNT, CDR2 YYREEE (reference sequence). CDR3 region: CASSLMLAGGDTQYF. DNA of the CDR3: TGTGCCAGCAGCTTGATGCTAGCGGGAGGCGATACGCAGTATTTT. Variable domain in full (rest from reference TRBV5-4 and TRBJ2-3): ETGVTQSPTHLIKTRGQQVTLRCSSQSGHNTVSWYQQALGQGPQFIFQYYREEENGRGNFPPRFSGLQFPNYSSELNVNALELDDSALYLCASSLMLAGGDTQYFGPGTRLTVL.